The rows below give T cell receptor beta chains drawn from one sample of a study of T cell repertoires in cytomegalovirus infection. From the reads, TCRdb called clonotypes with MiXCR, one entry per CDR3 protein. The repertoire consists of 270,000 or so distinct CDR3 sequences, with 15% to 20% occurring once and the leading ten covering around half. Sequencing input: CD8+ T cells from PBMCs. These receptors all come from a human donor in good health (CMV status not recorded). Some clones in this sample may be carry-over from other donors' samples. CDR3s leave out the opening cysteine and the closing phenylalanine or tryptophan.

ATTPSGQIPYEQY,TRBV19,TRBJ2-7
ATGTVISEQY,TRBV6-1,TRBJ2-7
ASSTPGAGASNYGYT,TRBV2,TRBJ1-2
SARVANYGYT,TRBV20-1,TRBJ1-2
ASSSGPGGYEQY,TRBV11-2,TRBJ2-7
SVEGPGNTIY,TRBV29-1,TRBJ1-3
ATSDGGHRSYNEQF,TRBV24-1,TRBJ2-1
ASSLEGRDYEQY,TRBV5-6,TRBJ2-7
ASSPIAGQGASSDGYT,TRBV3-1,TRBJ1-2
ASSSKTGRFWDTEAF,TRBV5-5,TRBJ1-1
ATSPSGGTGELF,TRBV10-3,TRBJ2-2
ASSLGTPPGLGNEQF,TRBV27,TRBJ2-1
ASRKGLAGGHQISTDTQY,TRBV6-6,TRBJ2-3
SARVLAGPTDTQY,TRBV20-1,TRBJ2-3
ASSLVSGINQPQH,TRBV7-8,TRBJ1-5
ASSYDRDRETEQF,TRBV6-2/TRBV6-3,TRBJ2-1
ASSAGYRDSQPQH,TRBV7-6,TRBJ1-5
AISVGQGLTGELF,TRBV10-3,TRBJ2-2
SARDRDPRSYNSPLH,TRBV20-1,TRBJ1-6
ASSRPGTGGYEQY,TRBV12-3/TRBV12-4,TRBJ2-7
ASNLPPGQAEAF,TRBV6-2/TRBV6-3,TRBJ1-1
SAEDTGTSGGFDTQY,TRBV20-1,TRBJ2-3
ASSLGGEANSPLH,TRBV5-4,TRBJ1-6
SARDSGRINYGYT,TRBV20-1,TRBJ1-2
ASSQDREDLIHNSPLH,TRBV4-2,TRBJ1-6
ASTLGAYSLSGANVLT,TRBV6-1,TRBJ2-6